This TCR beta chain stems from a study of T cell clones after liver transplantation. Study background: Samples came from ITN030ST, which attempted immunosuppression withdrawal within 2 years of liver transplantation. HCV positivity affected three of eight recipients; the rest lacked autoimmune or viral indications.

Unstimulated PBMCs were sorted into CD3+CD4+ and CD3+CD8+ populations. This clone was picked up one time. Its antigen remains unknown. Here immunoSEQ multiplex PCR was the method, and the copy in TCRdb shows in-frame clones only, minus some. The repertoire holds more than 95,000 clones, 82% seen once, with 0.99% in the top ten. Points from the study as a whole: These preliminary findings come from unstandardized post-transplant sampling times.

V was pared by 6 bases and J by 10 bases, with 9 bases of the junction left unmatched. Looked up from germline, CDR1 is MNHEY and CDR2 is SMNVEV (reference sequence). This CDR3 is 14 amino acids long. The V call is TRBV27, the J call TRBJ1-4, with 9 bases identical to TRBD1. This sequence originates from a human donor who received a liver transplant. The specimen was CD4+ T cells from blood, collected before liver transplant. CDR3 bases: TGTGCCAGCAGAGGACAGGGGAGGCGTGGAAAACTGTTTTTT. Translating gives CASRGQGRRGKLFF.